Listed below are T cell receptor beta chains from one sample, sequenced in a study of cytomegalovirus exposure and HLA in healthy donors. TCRdb's table, derived via immunoSEQ multiplex PCR, lists solely in-frame clones and lacks some. The repertoire has about 200,000 clones, 84% of them found once; the top ten carry around 15%. Sequenced sample: PBMCs. The source of these receptors is a woman aged 25 to 39 in good health and CMV-seropositive. CDR3s include the opening cysteine and the closing phenylalanine or tryptophan. The order of the fields is V gene, J gene, D gene, CDR3 DNA, CDR3 protein. The D gene is left open where the match is weak.

v_call: TRBV4-1
j_call: TRBJ2-7
d_call: TRBD1
cdr3_nt: TGCGCCAGCAGCCAGGTAACAGGGGTTGGTTACGAGCAGTACTTC
cdr3_aa: CASSQVTGVGYEQYF

v_call: TRBV27
j_call: TRBJ2-7
d_call: TRBD1
cdr3_nt: TGTGCCAGCAGTCCTGACCGGGACAGGGGAGACGAGCAGTACTTC
cdr3_aa: CASSPDRDRGDEQYF

v_call: TRBV19
j_call: TRBJ2-7
d_call: NA
cdr3_nt: TGTGCCTGCGGGCGCGGGCAGGGGGAGCAGTACTTC
cdr3_aa: CACGRGQGEQYF

v_call: TRBV19
j_call: TRBJ2-1
d_call: NA
cdr3_nt: TGTGCCAGTAGTATCGGGATGGGCATCTCCTACAATGAGCAGTTCTTC
cdr3_aa: CASSIGMGISYNEQFF

v_call: TRBV27
j_call: TRBJ1-1
d_call: NA
cdr3_nt: TGTGCCAGCAGTTTTCGTACGGGGATGAACACTGAAGCTTTCTTT
cdr3_aa: CASSFRTGMNTEAFF

v_call: TRBV7-2
j_call: TRBJ2-1
d_call: TRBD1
cdr3_nt: TGTGCCAGCAGCGTAGCTCCTCCGGGACAGGGTGCGGATGAGCAGTTCTTC
cdr3_aa: CASSVAPPGQGADEQFF

v_call: TRBV6-6
j_call: TRBJ1-2
d_call: NA
cdr3_nt: TGTGCCAGCAGTTATCCGGGAGGGTCTGACTATGGCTACACCTTC
cdr3_aa: CASSYPGGSDYGYTF

v_call: TRBV19
j_call: TRBJ1-4
d_call: TRBD1
cdr3_nt: TGTGCCAGTAGTACCTATGGACAGGCCGCTAATGAAAAACTGTTTTTT
cdr3_aa: CASSTYGQAANEKLFF

v_call: TRBV6-1
j_call: TRBJ2-7
d_call: TRBD2
cdr3_nt: TGTGCCAGCAGTGAACTAAGCGGGAGTACGATGGGCGAGCAGTACTTC
cdr3_aa: CASSELSGSTMGEQYF

v_call: TRBV23-1
j_call: TRBJ2-7
d_call: TRBD1
cdr3_nt: TGCGCCAGCAGTCATGGCGGGACAGGAGATCGCTACGAGCAGTACTTC
cdr3_aa: CASSHGGTGDRYEQYF

v_call: TRBV28
j_call: TRBJ2-1
d_call: TRBD2
cdr3_nt: TGTGCCAGCAGTTTATCGGGGCGACTAGCCCGAGGTAATGAGCAGTTCTTC
cdr3_aa: CASSLSGRLARGNEQFF

v_call: TRBV11-2
j_call: TRBJ2-7
d_call: NA
cdr3_nt: TGTGCCAGCAGCTTAGTTCCGGGATTGGGAGAGCAGTACTTC
cdr3_aa: CASSLVPGLGEQYF

v_call: TRBV6-1
j_call: TRBJ1-2
d_call: NA
cdr3_nt: TGTGCCAGCAGTGAACGACAGTCACGGTATGGCTACACCTTC
cdr3_aa: CASSERQSRYGYTF

v_call: TRBV29-1
j_call: TRBJ2-1
d_call: TRBD1
cdr3_nt: TGCAGCGTTGTGAATGTTTTCAGCAGGACAGGGGCCGATCCAGCGGTCATCTACAATGAGCAGTTCTTC
cdr3_aa: CSVVNVFSRTGADPAVIYNEQFF

v_call: TRBV28
j_call: TRBJ2-7
d_call: TRBD2
cdr3_nt: TGTGCCAGCAGTTTAGCGGGAGTTACATACGAGCAGTACTTC
cdr3_aa: CASSLAGVTYEQYF

v_call: TRBV7-9
j_call: TRBJ1-2
d_call: NA
cdr3_nt: TGTGCCAGCAGCTTAGGGCGGGGGGCCGCCTATGGCTACACCTTC
cdr3_aa: CASSLGRGAAYGYTF

v_call: TRBV28
j_call: TRBJ2-1
d_call: NA
cdr3_nt: TGTGCCAGCAGTTTATTAGTGGGAGCTGGCGGGTTAAATGAGCAGTTCTTC
cdr3_aa: CASSLLVGAGGLNEQFF

v_call: TRBV4-1
j_call: TRBJ2-7
d_call: TRBD1
cdr3_nt: TGCGCCAGCAGCCAAGGGACAGGGGGTTCCCCGTACTTC
cdr3_aa: CASSQGTGGSPYF

v_call: TRBV5-6
j_call: TRBJ2-7
d_call: NA
cdr3_nt: TGTGCCAGCAGCTTGGGAGGCAGGGACGAGCAGTACTTC
cdr3_aa: CASSLGGRDEQYF

v_call: TRBV30
j_call: TRBJ2-7
d_call: TRBD2
cdr3_nt: TGTGCCTGGAGTCCTCTCGGGACTAGCGGGAGGGTGTTCGGGCAGTACTTC
cdr3_aa: CAWSPLGTSGRVFGQYF

v_call: TRBV5-1
j_call: TRBJ1-2
d_call: NA
cdr3_nt: TGCGCCAGCAGCCACCGGGACACCTCTTATGGCTACACCTTC
cdr3_aa: CASSHRDTSYGYTF

v_call: TRBV7-9
j_call: TRBJ1-1
d_call: NA
cdr3_nt: TGTGCCAGCAGCTTAGCGCGAGATGAAGCTTTCTTT
cdr3_aa: CASSLARDEAFF

v_call: TRBV6-6
j_call: TRBJ2-7
d_call: NA
cdr3_nt: TGTGCCAGCTCCCCCCAGGCCGAGCAGTACTTC
cdr3_aa: CASSPQAEQYF

v_call: TRBV15
j_call: TRBJ2-7
d_call: NA
cdr3_nt: TGTGCCACCAGCGAGGGAGGCGCCTCCTACGAGCAGTACTTC
cdr3_aa: CATSEGGASYEQYF